This TCR beta chain stems from a study of T cell clonotyping in hematopoietic cell transplantation. Study results and limitations: Broader posttransplant TCR repertoire diversity was predicted by graft donor and pretransplant recipient Inverse Simpson Index values.

Sequenced by immunoSEQ multiplex PCR; TCRdb stores in-frame clones only, minus some. This repertoire shows approximately 10,000 clones, 91% found once; its top ten account for around 0.8%. In the case of this clone: The antigen is unknown.

The CDR3 has 15 amino acids. Looked up from germline, CDR1 is SNHLY and CDR2 is FYNNEI. V lost 0 bases, J lost 1 base, and 7 bases lay in between. The sequencing sample was made of peripheral blood mononuclear cells. The clonotype was recovered from a woman in her forties or fifties in good health. Some clones in this sample may be carry-over from other donors' samples. The chain couples TRBV2 to TRBJ1-3; D call uncertain. This chain's CDR3 is CASSEAGGSGNTIYF. As DNA, the CDR3 is TGTGCCAGCAGTGAAGCAGGAGGGTCTGGAAACACCATATATTTT.